This TCR beta chain was profiled in a study of CD8+CD57+ T cells in acquired aplastic anemia. Findings of the study overall: Over 25 shared CD8+ CDR3s appeared highly expressed within patients' immunodominant clones.

This clonotype was seen only once. Antigen specificity is unknown. Genomic DNA was employed as the template in profiling TCR beta VDJ and CDR3. TCRdb itself ran the reads through MiXCR, one entry per CDR3 protein. The sample lists 150,000 to 200,000 distinct CDR3 sequences, 63% occurring once. CD8+CD57+ cell expansion had been shown by flow cytometry in patients chosen for sequencing. Patients were untreated when blood was sampled. This CDR3 is built from 15 residues. Germline V CDR1 and CDR2: SNHLY, FYNNEI. The V and J ends lost 5 bases and 2 bases, in that order; junction bases with no gene match: 7. This TCR came from a human donor with aplastic anemia. The genes are TRBV2 and TRBJ2-7, with 9 bases aligning to TRBD1. The material sequenced was sorted CD4+, CD8+, or CD8+CD57+ T cells (not recorded which) from PBMCs. CDR3 in DNA: TGTGCCAGCAGTCTCGGGACAGGGTACGCCTACGAGCAGTACTTC. Protein: CASSLGTGYAYEQYF.